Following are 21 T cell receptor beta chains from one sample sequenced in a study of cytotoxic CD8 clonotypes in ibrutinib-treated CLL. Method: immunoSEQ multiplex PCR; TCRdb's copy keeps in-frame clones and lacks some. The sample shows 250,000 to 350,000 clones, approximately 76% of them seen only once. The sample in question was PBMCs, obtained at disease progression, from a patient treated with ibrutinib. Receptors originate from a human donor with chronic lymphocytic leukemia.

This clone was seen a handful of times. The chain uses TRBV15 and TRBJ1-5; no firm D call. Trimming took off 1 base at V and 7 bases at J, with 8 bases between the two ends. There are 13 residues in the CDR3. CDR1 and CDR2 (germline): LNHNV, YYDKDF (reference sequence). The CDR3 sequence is CATSRGWAQPQHF. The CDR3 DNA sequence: TGTGCCACCAGCAGAGGATGGGCACAGCCCCAGCATTTT.

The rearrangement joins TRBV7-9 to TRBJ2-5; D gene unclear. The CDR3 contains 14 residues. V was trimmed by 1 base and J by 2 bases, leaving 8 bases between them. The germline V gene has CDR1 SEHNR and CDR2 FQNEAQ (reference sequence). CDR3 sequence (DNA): TGTGCCAGCAGCTTAGGGGGTCCTCAAGAGACCCAGTACTTC. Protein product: CASSLGGPQETQYF.

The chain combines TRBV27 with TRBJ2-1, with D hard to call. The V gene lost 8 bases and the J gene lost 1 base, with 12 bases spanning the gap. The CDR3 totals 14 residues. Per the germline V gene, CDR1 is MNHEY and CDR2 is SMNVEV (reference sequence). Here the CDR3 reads CASRDTLSYNEQFF. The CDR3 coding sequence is TGTGCCAGCCGCGACACCCTTTCCTACAATGAGCAGTTCTTC.

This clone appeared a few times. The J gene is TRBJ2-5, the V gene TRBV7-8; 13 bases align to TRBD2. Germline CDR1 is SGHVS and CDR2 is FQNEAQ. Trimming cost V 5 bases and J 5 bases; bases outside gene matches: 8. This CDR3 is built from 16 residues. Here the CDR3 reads CASSPTSGGAGETQYF. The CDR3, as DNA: TGTGCCAGCAGCCCTACTAGCGGGGGGGCCGGGGAGACCCAGTACTTC. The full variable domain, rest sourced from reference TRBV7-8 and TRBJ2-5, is GAGVSQSPRYKVAKRGQDVALRCDPISGHVSLFWYQQALGQGPEFLTYFQNEAQLDKSGLPSDRFFAERPEGSVSTLKIQRTQQEDSAVYLCASSPTSGGAGETQYFGPGTRLLVL.

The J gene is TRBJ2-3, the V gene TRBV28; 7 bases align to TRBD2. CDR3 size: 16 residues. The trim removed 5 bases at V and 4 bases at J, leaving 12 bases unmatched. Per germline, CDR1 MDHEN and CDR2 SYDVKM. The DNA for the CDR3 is TGTGCCAGCAGTCTTCCTAGCGGCCCTGGCGCAGATACGCAGTATTTT. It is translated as CASSLPSGPGADTQYF.

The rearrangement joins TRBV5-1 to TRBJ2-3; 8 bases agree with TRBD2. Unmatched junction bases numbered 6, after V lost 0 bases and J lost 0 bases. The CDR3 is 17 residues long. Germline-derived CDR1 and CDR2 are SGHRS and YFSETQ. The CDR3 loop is CASSLVLLAASTDTQYF. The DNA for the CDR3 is TGCGCCAGCAGCTTGGTCTTACTAGCGGCTAGCACAGATACGCAGTATTTT.

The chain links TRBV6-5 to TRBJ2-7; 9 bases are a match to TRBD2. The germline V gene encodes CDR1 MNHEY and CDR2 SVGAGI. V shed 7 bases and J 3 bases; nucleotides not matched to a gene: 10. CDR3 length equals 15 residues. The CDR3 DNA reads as TGTGCCAGCACCCTCCCCCGCGGGGGGGACTACGAGCAGTACTTC. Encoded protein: CASTLPRGGDYEQYF.

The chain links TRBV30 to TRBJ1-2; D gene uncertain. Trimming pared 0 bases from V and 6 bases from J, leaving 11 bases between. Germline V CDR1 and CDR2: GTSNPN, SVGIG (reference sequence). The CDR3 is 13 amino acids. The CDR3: CAWSVQSVNGYTF. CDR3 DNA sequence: TGTGCCTGGAGTGTACAGTCCGTCAATGGCTACACCTTC.

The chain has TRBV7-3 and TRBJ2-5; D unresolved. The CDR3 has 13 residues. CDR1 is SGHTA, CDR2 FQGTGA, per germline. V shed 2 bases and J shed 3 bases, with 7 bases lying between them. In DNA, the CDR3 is TGTGCCAGCAGCTTATACCAGGAAGAGACCCAGTACTTC. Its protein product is CASSLYQEETQYF.

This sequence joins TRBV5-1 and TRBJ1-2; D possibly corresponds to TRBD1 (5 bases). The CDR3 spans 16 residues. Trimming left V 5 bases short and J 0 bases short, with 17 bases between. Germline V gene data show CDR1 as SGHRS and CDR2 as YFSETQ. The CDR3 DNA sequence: TGCGCCAGCAGGAGTAGCGGGACGGAGACTAACTATGGCTACACCTTC. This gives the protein CASRSSGTETNYGYTF.

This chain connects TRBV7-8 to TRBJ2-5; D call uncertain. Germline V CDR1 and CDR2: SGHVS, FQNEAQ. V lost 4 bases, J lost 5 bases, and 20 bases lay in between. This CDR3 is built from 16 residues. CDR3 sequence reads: CASSSYPLKTKETQYF. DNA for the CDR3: TGTGCCAGCAGCTCGTACCCCCTCAAGACAAAGGAGACCCAGTACTTC. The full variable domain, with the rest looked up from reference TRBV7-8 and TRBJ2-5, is GAGVSQSPRYKVAKRGQDVALRCDPISGHVSLFWYQQALGQGPEFLTYFQNEAQLDKSGLPSDRFFAERPEGSVSTLKIQRTQQEDSAVYLCASSSYPLKTKETQYFGPGTRLLVL.

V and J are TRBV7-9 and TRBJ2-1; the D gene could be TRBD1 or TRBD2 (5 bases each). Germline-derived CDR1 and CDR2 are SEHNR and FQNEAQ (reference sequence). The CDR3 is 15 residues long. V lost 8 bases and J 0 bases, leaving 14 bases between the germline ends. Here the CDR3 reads CASGGGATSYNEQFF. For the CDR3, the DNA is TGTGCCAGCGGGGGTGGAGCTACCTCCTACAATGAGCAGTTCTTC.

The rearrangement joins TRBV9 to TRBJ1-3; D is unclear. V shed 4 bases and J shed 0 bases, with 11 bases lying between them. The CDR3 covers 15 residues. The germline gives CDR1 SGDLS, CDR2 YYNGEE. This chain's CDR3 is CASSTKLSSGNTIYF. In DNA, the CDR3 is TGTGCCAGCAGCACTAAGCTGAGCTCTGGAAACACCATATATTTT.

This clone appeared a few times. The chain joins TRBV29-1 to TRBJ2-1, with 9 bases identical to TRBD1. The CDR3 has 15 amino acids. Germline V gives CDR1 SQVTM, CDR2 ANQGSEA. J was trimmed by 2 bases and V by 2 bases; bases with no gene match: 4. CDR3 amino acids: CSVEPGQGPYNEQFF. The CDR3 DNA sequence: TGCAGCGTTGAACCGGGACAGGGACCCTACAATGAGCAGTTCTTC.

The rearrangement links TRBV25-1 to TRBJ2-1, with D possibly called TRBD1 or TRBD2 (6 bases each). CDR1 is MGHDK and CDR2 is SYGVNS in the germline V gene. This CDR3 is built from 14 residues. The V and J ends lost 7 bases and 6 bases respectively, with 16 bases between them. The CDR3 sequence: CASTGTLGGNEQFF. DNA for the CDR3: TGTGCCAGCACCGGGACTCTAGGGGGCAATGAGCAGTTCTTC.

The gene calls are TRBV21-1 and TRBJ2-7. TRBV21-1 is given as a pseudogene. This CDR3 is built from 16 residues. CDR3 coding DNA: TGTGCCAGCAGCAAAGTCCCAGCTAGGGACTCCTACGAGCAGTACTTC. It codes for CASSKVPARDSYEQYF.

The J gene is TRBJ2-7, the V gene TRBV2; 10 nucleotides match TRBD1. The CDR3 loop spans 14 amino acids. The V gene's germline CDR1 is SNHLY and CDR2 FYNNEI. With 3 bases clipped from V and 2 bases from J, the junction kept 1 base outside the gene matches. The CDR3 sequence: CASSETGGAYEQYF. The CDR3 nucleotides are TGTGCCAGCAGTGAGACAGGGGGCGCCTACGAGCAGTACTTC. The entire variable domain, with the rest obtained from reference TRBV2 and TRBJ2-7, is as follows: EPEVTQTPSHQVTQMGQEVILRCVPISNHLYFYWYRQILGQKVEFLVSFYNNEISEKSEIFDDQFSVERPDGSNFTLKIRSTKLEDSAMYFCASSETGGAYEQYFGPGTRLTVT.

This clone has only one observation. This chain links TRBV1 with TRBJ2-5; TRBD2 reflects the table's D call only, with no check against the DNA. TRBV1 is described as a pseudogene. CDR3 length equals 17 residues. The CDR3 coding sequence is TGCACCAGCAGCGCGTTGGGTGCAGCGCGAGGTCTGGAGACCCAGTACTTC. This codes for CTSSALGAARGLETQYF.

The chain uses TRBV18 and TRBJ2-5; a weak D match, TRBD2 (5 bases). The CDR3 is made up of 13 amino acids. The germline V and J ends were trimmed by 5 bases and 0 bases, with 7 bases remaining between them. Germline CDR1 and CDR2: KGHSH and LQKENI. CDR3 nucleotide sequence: TGTGCCAGCTCAACGGGGTACCAAGAGACCCAGTACTTC. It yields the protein CASSTGYQETQYF.

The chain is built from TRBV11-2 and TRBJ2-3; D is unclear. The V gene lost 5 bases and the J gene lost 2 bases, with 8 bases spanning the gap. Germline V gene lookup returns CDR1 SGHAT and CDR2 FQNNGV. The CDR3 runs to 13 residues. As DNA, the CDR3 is TGTGCCAGCAGCCCAGTCTCCACAGATACGCAGTATTTT. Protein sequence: CASSPVSTDTQYF.

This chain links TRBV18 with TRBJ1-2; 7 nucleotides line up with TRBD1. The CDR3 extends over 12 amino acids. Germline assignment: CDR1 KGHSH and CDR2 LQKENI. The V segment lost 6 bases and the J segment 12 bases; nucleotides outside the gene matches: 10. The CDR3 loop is CASSLSQGSDTF. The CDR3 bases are TGTGCCAGCTCTCTATCACAGGGGAGTGACACCTTC.